The 10 T cell receptor beta chains below were found in one sample sequenced in a study of T cells in narcolepsy. Assay: immunoSEQ multiplex PCR; the TCRdb copy retains only in-frame clones and omits some. The sample yields about 40,000 clones, 88% seen once. The specimen was CD45RA- memory CD4+ T cells from PBMCs. These receptors all come from a human donor with narcolepsy.

This chain links TRBV5-8 with TRBJ1-2; 8 bases match TRBD1. V lost 5 bases to trimming and J lost 8 bases; unmatched junction nucleotides: 8. Germline lookup yields CDR1 SGHTS and CDR2 YDEGEE. The CDR3 is made up of 13 amino acids. CDR3 nucleotides: TGTGCCAGCAGGCGTTCAGGGGGCTACGGCTACACCTTC. Residues: CASRRSGGYGYTF.

The chain uses TRBV11-3 and TRBJ1-6, with D possibly TRBD1 on 5 matching bases. Trimming stripped 3 bases from V and 8 bases from J, with 8 bases between. The CDR3 consists of 13 residues. The germline V gene encodes CDR1 SGHNT and CDR2 YENEEA. The CDR3 sequence: CASSFQGYSPLHF. CDR3 DNA: TGTGCCAGCAGCTTCCAGGGTTATTCACCCCTCCACTTT.

This chain joins TRBV6-5 and TRBJ2-7, with 7 bases matching TRBD1. The CDR3 consists of 12 residues. The V gene end was trimmed by 7 bases and the J gene end by 1 base; junction bases not matched to a gene: 1. Germline V lookup: CDR1 MNHEY, CDR2 SVGAGI. CDR3 coding DNA: TGTGCCAGCAAGGGGGCTTCCTACGAGCAGTACTTC. It is translated as CASKGASYEQYF.

V and J are TRBV6-6 and TRBJ2-1, with D hard to call. This CDR3 is built from 12 residues. Trimming pared 5 bases from V and 7 bases from J, leaving 9 bases between. Germline V gives CDR1 MNHNY, CDR2 SVGAGI (reference sequence). CDR3 in amino acids: CASSQVANEQFF. The CDR3 bases are TGTGCCAGCAGTCAAGTGGCTAATGAGCAGTTCTTC.

V and J are TRBV19 and TRBJ2-7; D may correspond to TRBD1 or TRBD2 (6 bases each). The V end lost 0 bases, the J end lost 0 bases, and 9 bases lay between the germline ends. CDR1 and CDR2 (germline): LNHDA, SQIVND (reference sequence). The CDR3 is 15 residues long. CDR3 sequence reads: CASSIEGGISYEQYF. CDR3 in DNA: TGTGCCAGTAGTATAGAAGGGGGGATCTCCTACGAGCAGTACTTC.

The chain combines TRBV5-1 with TRBJ1-2; D unclear. Germline CDR1 reads SGHRS; CDR2 reads YFSETQ. The CDR3 spans 13 residues. V was clipped by 0 bases and J by 2 bases, with 5 bases between them. CDR3 DNA: TGCGCCAGCAGCTTGGGAGGGAACTATGGCTACACCTTC. Encoded protein: CASSLGGNYGYTF.

V gene TRBV18 combines with J gene TRBJ2-5; 7 bases are shared with TRBD2. V trimming: 3 bases; J trimming: 5 bases; junction bases outside the gene matches: 15. Germline CDR1 reads KGHSH; CDR2 reads LQKENI. CDR3 size: 17 residues. This CDR3 is CASSPKGGLGNQETQYF. The DNA for the CDR3 is TGTGCCAGCTCACCGAAAGGAGGACTAGGGAATCAGGAGACCCAGTACTTC.

The genes are TRBV5-5 and TRBJ1-1; D is unresolved. Looked up from germline, CDR1 is SGHKS and CDR2 is YYEKEE (reference sequence). Trimming took 3 bases from V and 1 from J, leaving 7 bases between them. This CDR3 is built from 13 residues. DNA for the CDR3: TGTGCCAGCAGCTATATGTGGAACACTGAAGCTTTCTTT. Encoded protein: CASSYMWNTEAFF.

J is TRBJ2-7 and V is TRBV19; D ambiguous. Germline values: CDR1 LNHDA, CDR2 SQIVND (reference sequence). The V gene lost 4 bases and the J gene lost 3 bases, with 4 bases spanning the gap. This CDR3 contains 11 residues. The CDR3 sequence is CASSNFYEQYF. In DNA, the CDR3 is TGTGCCAGTAGTAACTTCTACGAGCAGTACTTC.

The V gene is TRBV7-3, the J gene TRBJ2-7; TRBD1 is a possible D gene (6 bases). V was shortened by 5 bases and J by 6 bases, with 11 bases between the two germline ends. CDR3 size: 12 residues. The germline gives CDR1 SGHTA, CDR2 FQGTGA. The CDR3 sequence is CASSSGQLEQYF. DNA for the CDR3: TGTGCCAGCAGCAGCGGACAGCTCGAGCAGTACTTC.